This TCR beta chain came from a study of technical replicates of blood from a handful of donors. Using immunoSEQ multiplex PCR, the repertoire was profiled, and TCRdb retains in-frame clones only, with some absent. The repertoire includes around 65,000 clones, 88% of them detected once, and around 4.6% sits in the top ten. Germline values: CDR1 SGHNT, CDR2 YYREEE (reference sequence). Losses at the gene ends were 4 bases for V and 0 bases for J; bases not matched to a gene: 2. The CDR3 runs 16 residues. Sequencing input: PBMCs. The TCR originated in a human donor in good health. Some clones in this sample may be carry-over from other donors' samples. The chain is built from TRBV5-4 and TRBJ2-3, with 13 nucleotides matching TRBD2. This CDR3 reads CASSKGLAGSTDTQYF. Here the CDR3 DNA reads TGTGCCAGCAGCAAGGGACTAGCGGGGAGCACAGATACGCAGTATTTT.